These 3 T cell receptor beta chains were sequenced from one sample in a study of CD4 T cells in relation to SARS-CoV-2 and coronaviruses. Antigens for these TCRs are unknown. The unexposed donors gave CD4+ T cells in 2011-2018, prior to COVID-19. CD4+ T cells were isolated from the cells after 10 days of culture. Here immunoSEQ multiplex PCR was the method, and the copy in TCRdb shows in-frame clones only, minus some. The sample yields 15,000 to 20,000 clones, about three quarters seen once. The source material was CD4+ T cells from PBMCs, cultured in vitro. Receptors originate from a human donor in good health.

V usage is TRBV27 and J usage is TRBJ2-2; unclear D gene. CDR3 length: 20 residues. The germline gives CDR1 MNHEY, CDR2 SMNVEV (reference sequence). V lost 2 bases and J lost 3, with 25 bases in between. The DNA for the CDR3 is TGTGCCAGCAGTTTAATGAGGCCCAACACTTTCCGACCCCACACCGGGGAGCTGTTTTTT. Its protein is CASSLMRPNTFRPHTGELFF.

The V gene is TRBV6-1, the J gene TRBJ2-7; D perhaps matches TRBD2 (5 bases). The germline CDR1 and CDR2 sequences are MNHNS and SASEGT. This CDR3 contains 13 residues. Trimming cost V 0 bases and J 13 bases, with 16 bases left between them. The CDR3 is CASSEAQTTGNYF. Written as DNA, the CDR3 is TGTGCCAGCAGTGAAGCGCAGACTACGGGGAATTACTTC.

The chain is built from TRBV18 and TRBJ1-1; 7 bases agree with TRBD1. The CDR3 is made up of 14 amino acids. V was clipped by 5 bases and J by 2 bases; unmatched bases: 5. Looked up from germline, CDR1 is KGHSH and CDR2 is LQKENI. DNA of the CDR3: TGTGCCAGCTCATTGGACAGGACTAACACTGAAGCTTTCTTT. Protein: CASSLDRTNTEAFF.